The 21 T cell receptor beta chains below were found in one sample sequenced in a study of post-analysis software for immune sequencing data. Study-wide findings and caveats: Patients had higher frequencies than controls of roughly five TRBV segments, including TRBV5-6, TRBV5-1 and TRBV20-1.

The TCR beta cDNA libraries contained unique molecular identifiers. One entry per CDR3 protein, called by TCRdb with MiXCR from the PCR reads. The table includes fewer than 550,000 distinct CDR3 sequences, roughly 34% detected once. Antigens for these TCRs are unknown. Sequencing was performed on blood. These TCRs come from a girl aged 2-17 years with multiple sclerosis.

This rearrangement joins TRBV12-3 or TRBV12-4 to TRBJ2-3, with no clear D. Trimming took 5 bases from V and 3 from J, leaving 18 bases between them. This CDR3 is 16 amino acids long. The CDR3 region has the DNA TGTGCCAGCAGTCCCAAGACACGTCCAGCAACAGATACGCAGTATTTT. Encoded protein: CASSPKTRPATDTQYF.

The V and J genes are TRBV9 and TRBJ2-4; 10 bases match TRBD2. The germline V gene has CDR1 SGDLS and CDR2 YYNGEE. The CDR3 has 14 residues. V lost 3 bases, J lost 12 bases, and 9 bases stayed unmatched. In DNA, the CDR3 is TGTGCCAGCAGCGCCGGGCTAGCGGGAGTTTATCAGTACTTC. Its protein is CASSAGLAGVYQYF.

On this clonotype itself: A much larger clone differs by one base, so this may be a read error. The conserved phenylalanine or tryptophan normally closing the CDR3 is absent here, so this likely arose from a read error. This chain connects TRBV11-2 to TRBJ2-1; D is uncertain. The ends were cut back, 2 bases at V and 5 bases at J, with 1 base in the middle. Germline values: CDR1 SGHAT, CDR2 FQNNGV. The CDR3 runs to 11 residues. The CDR3 reads CASSLNNEQFL. The DNA for the CDR3 is TGTGCCAGCAGCTTAAACAATGAGCAGTTCTTA.

The chain links TRBV10-3 to TRBJ2-3; D possibly corresponds to TRBD1 (6 bases). Germline lookup yields CDR1 ENHRY and CDR2 SYGVKD. This CDR3 is 15 amino acids long. The V end lost 0 bases, the J end lost 5 bases, and 12 bases lay between the germline ends. This CDR3 reads CAISESMGARDTQYF. CDR3 sequence (DNA): TGTGCCATCAGTGAGTCGATGGGGGCCAGAGATACGCAGTATTTT.

This clonotype was seen only a few times. V gene TRBV20-1 combines with J gene TRBJ2-5; D is ambiguous. The V and J ends lost 1 base and 7 bases respectively, with 10 bases between them. CDR1 and CDR2 from the germline V gene are DFQATT and SNEGSKA (reference sequence). This CDR3 contains 12 residues. CDR3 bases: TGCAGTGCTAGAGTCCAGGTCGGGACCCAGTACTTC. Residues: CSARVQVGTQYF.

This clonotype was found a few times. The gene calls are TRBV29-1 and TRBJ2-3, with unresolved D. Trimming took off 0 bases at V and 8 bases at J, with 0 bases between the two ends. Germline CDR1 and CDR2: SQVTM and ANQGSEA. This CDR3 is built from 9 residues. The CDR3 is CSVEDTQYF. CDR3 sequence (DNA): TGCAGCGTTGAAGATACGCAGTATTTT.

This clonotype was seen only a few times. This chain joins TRBV5-7 and TRBJ1-5, with a tentative D call TRBD1 (6 bases). TRBV5-7 is an open reading frame, and its role is uncertain. The CDR3 contains 15 residues. Trimming shortened V by 4 bases and J by 3 bases, and 14 bases separated the two germline ends. In DNA form, the CDR3 reads TGTGCCAGCAGCGATGACAGGACTAACAATCAGCCCCAGCATTTT. It yields the protein CASSDDRTNNQPQHF.

V is TRBV5-6 and J is TRBJ2-5; 8 bases fit TRBD1. The CDR3 spans 14 residues. CDR1 and CDR2 (germline): SGHDT, YYEEEE. The V and J ends lost 2 bases and 2 bases, in that order; junction bases with no gene match: 2. The CDR3 nucleotides are TGTGCCAGCAGCTTCCGGACAGGGCAAGAGACCCAGTACTTC. It translates to CASSFRTGQETQYF.

The J gene is TRBJ2-1, the V gene TRBV5-4, with D unclear. The CDR3 totals 14 residues. V was shortened by 2 bases and J by 8 bases, with 14 bases between the two germline ends. In germline, CDR1 is SGHNT, CDR2 YYREEE (reference sequence). The CDR3 region has the DNA TGTGCCAGCAGCTTTGCAGGCGCGAAGGATGAGCAGTTCTTC. Translation gives CASSFAGAKDEQFF.

This clonotype was counted only a few times. This chain joins TRBV5-5 and TRBJ2-1; maybe TRBD2 (6 bases). Germline lookup yields CDR1 SGHKS and CDR2 YYEKEE (reference sequence). The CDR3 loop spans 15 amino acids. V was trimmed by 4 bases and J by 2 bases, leaving 13 bases between them. The CDR3 spells CASSQGLTTYNEQFF. The CDR3 DNA reads TGTGCCAGCAGCCAAGGACTAACCACCTACAATGAGCAGTTCTTC.

The sample holds a few counts of this clonotype. The chain carries TRBV27 and TRBJ2-5, with a possible D match to TRBD1 (6 bases). Judging by the DNA end, TRBJ2-7 fits better; the J call may be wrong. The CDR3 has 15 amino acids. Germline CDR1 and CDR2: MNHEY and SMNVEV (reference sequence). CDR3 sequence reads: CASKDRLGLGYEQYF. CDR3 nucleotide sequence: TGTGCCAGTAAAGACAGGTTGGGGTTGGGGTACGAGCAGTACTTC.

This chain connects TRBV5-1 to TRBJ2-7; TRBD2 aligns across 9 bases. CDR3 length: 16 residues. CDR1 and CDR2 (germline): SGHRS, YFSETQ. V gave up 3 bases and J gave up 0 bases; unmatched junction bases: 7. CDR3 nucleotides: TGCGCCAGCAGCTCCTCCCGACTAGCGGACTCCTACGAGCAGTACTTC. Translated, it gives CASSSSRLADSYEQYF.

This clonotype was seen a handful of times. V and J are TRBV10-2 and TRBJ2-7, with D hard to call. The V gene lost 2 bases and the J gene lost 1 base, with 6 bases spanning the gap. The germline V gene encodes CDR1 WSHSY and CDR2 SAAADI. The CDR3 is made up of 13 amino acids. In DNA, the CDR3 is TGCGCCAGCAGTGAGGCGGTGTCCTACGAGCAGTACTTC. Amino acids: CASSEAVSYEQYF.

Worth noting for this clonotype: Given a much more abundant clone one base away, this may be a read error. The V gene is TRBV5-1, the J gene TRBJ2-1; D is uncertain. The V gene's germline CDR1 is SGHRS and CDR2 YFSETQ. The CDR3 contains 12 residues. The CDR3 coding sequence is TGCACCAGCAGCTTGAGGTCGGATGAGCAGTTCTTC. Translating it yields CTSSLRSDEQFF.

The sample holds a few counts of this clonotype. The chain employs TRBV5-6 and TRBJ2-3; the match to TRBD2 covers 7 bases. The ends lost 6 bases at V and 2 bases at J; junction bases unmatched: 9. The germline CDR1 and CDR2 sequences are SGHDT and YYEEEE. The CDR3 loop spans 15 amino acids. The CDR3, as DNA: TGTGCCAGCAACGGGGGAGGGGAGATCACAGATACGCAGTATTTT. Its protein product is CASNGGGEITDTQYF.

The V gene is TRBV12-3 or TRBV12-4, the J gene TRBJ2-3; D unclear. This CDR3 spans 17 amino acids. The V end was cut by 6 bases, the J end by 0 bases, with 19 bases between. CDR3 sequence (DNA): TGTGCCAGCAGCCAAAACCCAACTGAGGTTAGCACAGATACGCAGTATTTT. Translation: CASSQNPTEVSTDTQYF.

This sequence joins TRBV5-6 and TRBJ2-4, with D possibly matching TRBD2 (7 bases). This CDR3 has 18 amino acids. The V gene's germline CDR1 is SGHDT and CDR2 YYEEEE. V lost 4 bases, J lost 0 bases, and 20 bases lay in between. This chain's CDR3 is CASSHNGGGGLAKNIQYF. The CDR3 DNA is TGTGCCAGCAGCCATAACGGGGGAGGGGGGCTAGCCAAAAACATTCAGTACTTC.

A few counts support this clonotype. The chain joins TRBV4-2 to TRBJ2-5, with D unresolved. The germline V gene has CDR1 LGHNA and CDR2 YNFKEQ. The V end was cut by 0 bases, the J end by 4 bases, with 9 bases between. This CDR3 spans 14 amino acids. The CDR3 DNA sequence: TGTGCCAGCAGCCAAGATGGGCAGGTAGAGACCCAGTACTTC. It is translated as CASSQDGQVETQYF.

This clonotype was detected a few times. The rearrangement links TRBV25-1 to TRBJ1-6; D remains unclear. Looked up from germline, CDR1 is MGHDK and CDR2 is SYGVNS. This CDR3 has 15 amino acids. V was pared by 3 bases and J by 2 bases, with 8 bases between. The CDR3 coding sequence is TGTGCCAGCAGTGACGGCGGGGCCTATAATTCACCCCTCCACTTT. It specifies CASSDGGAYNSPLHF.

This clonotype was picked up many times. CDR3 in DNA: TGTGCCATCAGTGAGGACGTCTACAATGAGCAGTTCTTC. Translation: CAISEDVYNEQFF. V is TRBV10-3 and J is TRBJ2-1; D call uncertain. The CDR3 is made up of 13 amino acids. V was cut by 2 bases and J by 3 bases, with 5 bases left in between. Germline loops: CDR1 ENHRY, CDR2 SYGVKD.

This clonotype came up a few times. This rearrangement joins TRBV3-1 to TRBJ2-7; no definite D call. V was clipped by 10 bases and J by 7 bases, with 17 bases between them. There are 12 residues in the CDR3. The germline CDR1 and CDR2 sequences are LGHDT and YNNKEL (reference sequence). The CDR3 region has the DNA TGTGCCATCGGTATAAGAGACGGTGAGCAGTACTTC. Translated, it gives CAIGIRDGEQYF.